The next 11 T cell receptor beta chains were all read from a single sample in a study of T cells after yellow fever vaccination. Each CDR3 protein is one row after TCRdb ran MiXCR on the 5' RACE reads. The table has some 110,000 distinct CDR3 sequences, 7.2% seen once; the top ten hold 2.7%. Here the sequenced sample was CD4+ T cells sorted from PBMCs, taken approximately 40 days after the first yellow fever vaccination. All receptors derive from a man aged 18 to 30 who received the YFV17D yellow fever vaccine.

This clonotype was seen at least ten times. The chain links TRBV11-2 to TRBJ2-3; D gene uncertain. This CDR3 has 15 amino acids. Germline CDR1 SGHAT, CDR2 FQNNGV. The V end was cut by 2 bases, the J end by 5 bases, with 14 bases between. CDR3 residues: CASSLWMAGEDTQYF. The CDR3, as DNA: TGTGCCAGCAGCTTATGGATGGCCGGCGAAGATACGCAGTATTTT. The entire variable domain, with the rest obtained from reference TRBV11-2 and TRBJ2-3, is as follows: EAGVAQSPRYKIIEKRQSVAFWCNPISGHATLYWYQQILGQGPKLLIQFQNNGVVDDSQLPKDRFSAERLKGVDSTLKIQPAKLEDSAVYLCASSLWMAGEDTQYFGPGTRLTVL.

This clonotype has ten or more counts. This chain connects TRBV12-3 or TRBV12-4 to TRBJ2-1; 15 bases are shared with TRBD2. The CDR3 is 15 residues long. V was clipped by 8 bases and J by 7 bases; unmatched bases: 6. The CDR3 DNA follows: TGTGCCAGCCGGACTAGCGGGGGGGCCGGGAATGAGCAGTTCTTC. Amino acid sequence: CASRTSGGAGNEQFF.

This CDR3 is CASSPAGDEQFF. The CDR3 region has the DNA TGTGCCAGCAGCCCGGCAGGGGATGAGCAGTTCTTC. The chain is built from TRBV11-1 and TRBJ2-1, with D possibly TRBD1 on 6 matching bases. Looked up from germline, CDR1 is SGHAT and CDR2 is FQDESV (reference sequence). The CDR3 is 12 amino acids. Trimming left V 5 bases short and J 8 bases short, with 10 bases between.

This clonotype occurred many times. The chain combines TRBV4-3 with TRBJ2-4; D possibly corresponds to TRBD2 (5 bases). The ends were cut back, 3 bases at V and 0 bases at J, with 9 bases in the middle. The germline CDR1 and CDR2 sequences are LGHNA and YSLEER. This CDR3 comprises 15 residues. The CDR3 region has the DNA TGCGCCAGCAGCCATGCCCGGGGAGCCAAAAACATTCAGTACTTC. Its translation is CASSHARGAKNIQYF.

The sample holds many counts of this clonotype. This chain joins TRBV28 and TRBJ1-5; TRBD1 matches at 10 bases. The V gene end was trimmed by 5 bases and the J gene end by 5 bases; junction bases not matched to a gene: 6. The CDR3 covers 15 residues. Per germline, CDR1 MDHEN and CDR2 SYDVKM. The CDR3 protein is CASSPSTGGHQPQHF. The CDR3 DNA reads TGTGCCAGCAGTCCATCGACAGGGGGCCATCAGCCCCAGCATTTT.

The chain couples TRBV28 to TRBJ1-1; TRBD1 matches at 7 bases. The CDR3 extends over 14 amino acids. V lost 6 bases and J lost 4; bases outside the gene matches: 8. Germline V gene lookup returns CDR1 MDHEN and CDR2 SYDVKM. CDR3 sequence reads: CASRIQGRSTEAFF. The CDR3 coding sequence is TGTGCCAGCAGAATACAGGGGAGGAGCACTGAAGCTTTCTTT.

There are many counts of this clonotype. The chain uses TRBV25-1 and TRBJ2-3; a weak D match, TRBD1 (5 bases). Per the germline V gene, CDR1 is MGHDK and CDR2 is SYGVNS. With 1 base removed from V and 10 bases from J, the gap between germline ends came to 12 bases. The CDR3 is 13 residues long. In DNA, the CDR3 is TGTGCCAGCAGTGAATTTGGGGCGGTGGCGCAGTATTTT. Amino acid sequence: CASSEFGAVAQYF.

The chain couples TRBV27 to TRBJ2-6; D tentatively fits TRBD1 or TRBD2 (5 bases each). Germline V gene data show CDR1 as MNHEY and CDR2 as SMNVEV (reference sequence). Trimming cost V 6 bases and J 0 bases, with 15 bases left between them. CDR3 length: 17 residues. CDR3 nucleotide sequence: TGTGCCAGCAGGCCTCGGGGACGGAACTCTGGGGCCAACGTCCTGACTTTC. Its translation: CASRPRGRNSGANVLTF.

This clonotype was found many times. The chain combines TRBV9 with TRBJ2-3; maybe TRBD2 (6 bases). Trimming took off 0 bases at V and 1 base at J, with 9 bases between the two ends. The germline V gene encodes CDR1 SGDLS and CDR2 YYNGEE. This CDR3 has 15 residues. CDR3 loop: CASSVGREGTDTQYF. The CDR3 DNA reads as TGTGCCAGCAGCGTAGGCAGGGAGGGCACAGATACGCAGTATTTT. The whole variable domain, remainder taken from reference TRBV9 and TRBJ2-3, is DSGVTQTPKHLITATGQRVTLRCSPRSGDLSVYWYQQSLDQGLQFLIQYYNGEERAKGNILERFSAQQFPDLHSELNLSSLELGDSALYFCASSVGREGTDTQYFGPGTRLTVL.

This clonotype was detected only once. A read error is possible here, since a much larger clone lies one base away. The rearrangement joins TRBV12-3 or TRBV12-4 to TRBJ2-1; weak D call: TRBD1 (6 bases). The CDR3 is made up of 12 amino acids. Deletions cut 5 bases from V and 9 bases from J, with 11 bases between. For the CDR3, the DNA is TGTGCCAGCAGTATGACAGGACTTGAGCAGTTCTTC. Translating it yields CASSMTGLEQFF.

A note on this clonotype: A clone one base away is much larger, so this may be a read error. The chain uses TRBV24-1 and TRBJ2-2; unclear D gene. Germline loops: CDR1 KGHDR, CDR2 SFDVKD. This CDR3 has 14 residues. The CDR3 protein is CATRDFSTTGELFF. The CDR3 DNA reads as TGTGCCACCAGAGATTTTTCGACGACCGGGGAGCTGTTTTTT.